The source of this T cell receptor (beta chain) is a study of T-cell memory formation after mild COVID-19. Findings of the study overall: Mainly in CM and EM were contracting CD4+ clones; CD8+ were in EMRA. CD4/CD8 balance characterized clones contracting day 15 to 85, and CD4+ skew characterized later expanders.

TCRdb used MiXCR to reprocess the 5' RACE reads, holding one entry per CDR3 protein. Of more than 450,000 distinct CDR3 sequences listed, around 17% are singletons. About this clonotype itself: The antigen remains unidentified.

The sample consisted of PBMCs or a T cell subset sorted from them (not recorded which). The TCR originated in an adult woman who had mild COVID-19 (a few samples of this study predate the infection). Cell type and time point are not known.

CDR3 loop: CASKPPGLADSSYEQYF. The CDR3 DNA is TGTGCCAGCAAACCTCCGGGACTAGCGGATAGCTCCTACGAGCAGTACTTC. This sequence joins TRBV27 and TRBJ2-7; the match to TRBD2 covers 11 bases. Germline V gene lookup returns CDR1 MNHEY and CDR2 SMNVEV (reference sequence). J lost 0 bases, V lost 7 bases, and 11 bases had no gene match. This CDR3 contains 17 residues.